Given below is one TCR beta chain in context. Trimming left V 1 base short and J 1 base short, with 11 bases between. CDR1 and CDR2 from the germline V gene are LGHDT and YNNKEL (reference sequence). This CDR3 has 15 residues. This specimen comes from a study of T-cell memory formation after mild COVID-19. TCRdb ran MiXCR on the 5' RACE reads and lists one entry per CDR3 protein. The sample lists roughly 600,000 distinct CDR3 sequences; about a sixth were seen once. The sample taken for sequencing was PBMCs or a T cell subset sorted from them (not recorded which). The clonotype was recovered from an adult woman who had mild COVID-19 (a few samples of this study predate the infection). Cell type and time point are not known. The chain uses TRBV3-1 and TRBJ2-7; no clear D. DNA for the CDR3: TGTGCCAGCAGCCAAGGTAGAGGAGCATCCTACGAGCAGTACTTC. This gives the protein CASSQGRGASYEQYF.